Below are 25 T cell receptor beta chains sequenced from a single sample in a study of blood T cell repertoires in COVID-19. Produced via immunoSEQ multiplex PCR; TCRdb's table is partial and in-frame only. Counted here are about 300,000 clones, approximately 90% occurring once; the ten biggest clones make up approximately 6%. The sample consisted of peripheral blood. Source of these receptors: a woman aged 50 to 60 with COVID-19, enrolled during active disease.

This chain joins TRBV7-9 and TRBJ1-1; D perhaps matches TRBD1 (5 bases). Trimming left V 0 bases short and J 4 bases short, with 12 bases between. CDR3 length equals 15 residues. CDR1 is SEHNR and CDR2 is FQNEAQ in the germline V gene (reference sequence). The CDR3 is CASSLAQGRSTEAFF. The CDR3 DNA follows: TGTGCCAGCAGCTTAGCGCAGGGCCGCAGCACTGAAGCTTTCTTT.

The J gene is TRBJ1-2, the V gene TRBV5-4; TRBD1 matches 7 bases. Germline lookup yields CDR1 SGHNT and CDR2 YYREEE (reference sequence). The CDR3 has 15 residues. Germline trimming cut 4 bases from V and 8 bases from J; bases unmatched to any gene: 14. The CDR3: CASSPNPGQVRGYTF. The CDR3 bases are TGTGCCAGCAGCCCTAACCCCGGACAGGTCCGCGGCTACACCTTC.

The V and J genes are TRBV7-9 and TRBJ1-5, with TRBD1 identical over 10 bases. Trimming took 1 base from V and 5 from J; bases not matched to a gene: 5. Per the germline V gene, CDR1 is SEHNR and CDR2 is FQNEAQ (reference sequence). The CDR3 length is 16 residues. CDR3 nucleotide sequence: TGTGCCAGCAGCTTAGGGACAGGGGGGCGTCATCAGCCCCAGCATTTT. It specifies CASSLGTGGRHQPQHF.

This chain uses TRBV7-3 with TRBJ1-1, with D possibly matching TRBD1 (6 bases). The V end lost 6 bases, the J end lost 2 bases, and 13 bases lay between the germline ends. The CDR3 has 14 residues. Germline assignment: CDR1 SGHTA and CDR2 FQGTGA. The CDR3: CASRRGGLNTEAFF. For the CDR3, the DNA is TGTGCCAGCAGAAGGGGGGGCTTAAACACTGAAGCTTTCTTT. The whole variable domain, remainder taken from reference TRBV7-3 and TRBJ1-1, is GAGVSQTPSNKVTEKGKYVELRCDPISGHTALYWYRQSLGQGPEFLIYFQGTGAADDSGLPNDRFFAVRPEGSVSTLKIQRTERGDSAVYLCASRRGGLNTEAFFGQGTRLTVV.

The chain carries TRBV27 and TRBJ2-1, with D perhaps TRBD2 (6 bases). The germline gives CDR1 MNHEY, CDR2 SMNVEV (reference sequence). The CDR3 length is 18 residues. V was clipped by 2 bases and J by 0 bases, with 17 bases between them. The CDR3 sequence: CASSLRRDSVSSYNEQFF. The CDR3, as DNA: TGTGCCAGCAGTTTAAGGCGGGATAGCGTGAGCTCCTACAATGAGCAGTTCTTC.

The CDR3 DNA sequence: TGTGCCAGCAGATTCCTACCGACGGGGAGAACCTACAATGAGCAGTTCTTC. Protein sequence: CASRFLPTGRTYNEQFF. V gene TRBV27 combines with J gene TRBJ2-1, with TRBD2 as a possible D gene (5 bases). Trimming took off 6 bases at V and 2 bases at J, with 20 bases between the two ends. Germline V gene data show CDR1 as MNHEY and CDR2 as SMNVEV (reference sequence). The CDR3 is 17 amino acids.

The chain couples TRBV18 to TRBJ2-1, with 7 bases fitting TRBD2. V was pared by 8 bases and J by 0 bases, with 13 bases of the junction left unmatched. The CDR3 is made up of 17 amino acids. Germline lookup yields CDR1 KGHSH and CDR2 LQKENI. CDR3 residues: CASLGSLGGSSYNEQFF. CDR3 DNA: TGTGCCAGCCTTGGGTCATTGGGAGGGAGCTCCTACAATGAGCAGTTCTTC.

The gene calls are TRBV19 and TRBJ2-7; 7 positions match TRBD1. V was clipped by 2 bases and J by 5 bases; unmatched bases: 3. The CDR3 spans 13 residues. CDR1 is LNHDA and CDR2 is SQIVND in the germline V gene (reference sequence). The chain's CDR3 is CASSITGEHEQYF. CDR3 DNA sequence: TGTGCCAGTAGTATAACAGGGGAACACGAGCAGTACTTC.

The chain couples TRBV27 to TRBJ2-7; D may be TRBD1 (6 bases). Trimming removed 1 base from V and 1 base from J, with 11 bases in between. This CDR3 contains 15 residues. From germline, CDR1 is MNHEY and CDR2 SMNVEV (reference sequence). The CDR3 is CASSLLARGSYEQYF. The CDR3 DNA sequence: TGTGCCAGCAGTTTATTGGCCAGGGGATCCTACGAGCAGTACTTC.

The chain carries TRBV4-2 and TRBJ1-6, with D uncertain. Germline values: CDR1 LGHNA, CDR2 YNFKEQ. V lost 0 bases and J 5 bases, leaving 17 bases between the germline ends. This CDR3 has 18 residues. CDR3 residues: CASSQDRLPAINNSPLHF. As DNA, the CDR3 is TGTGCCAGCAGCCAAGACAGGCTCCCAGCAATAAATAATTCACCCCTCCACTTT.

The chain joins TRBV11-1 to TRBJ2-7; D is perhaps TRBD2 (5 bases). Germline CDR1 reads SGHAT; CDR2 reads FQDESV (reference sequence). This CDR3 comprises 12 residues. Deletions cut 5 bases from V and 3 bases from J, with 8 bases between. CDR3 nucleotides: TGTGCCAGCAGCGAAAGCGGCTACGAGCAGTACTTC. Translation gives CASSESGYEQYF.

The rearrangement uses TRBV18 and TRBJ2-7; tentatively, D is TRBD1 (6 bases). The V gene's germline CDR1 is KGHSH and CDR2 LQKENI. The CDR3 extends over 13 amino acids. V lost 4 bases to trimming and J lost 4 bases, with 11 bases between them. DNA for the CDR3: TGTGCCAGCTCACTTGGACAGTATTACGAGCAGTACTTC. It translates to CASSLGQYYEQYF.

The V call is TRBV11-3, the J call TRBJ1-1, with unresolved D. The CDR3 consists of 15 residues. V dropped 0 bases and J dropped 4 bases, with 12 bases sitting between them. Germline values: CDR1 SGHNT, CDR2 YENEEA. This chain's CDR3 is CASSLDEAPTTEAFF. In DNA form, the CDR3 reads TGTGCCAGCAGCTTAGATGAGGCGCCGACCACTGAAGCTTTCTTT.

This chain uses TRBV5-1 with TRBJ2-3; 11 bases map to TRBD2. The junction had 5 bases not matched to a gene; V was cut back by 0 bases and J by 2 bases. The CDR3 covers 17 residues. Germline-derived CDR1 and CDR2 are SGHRS and YFSETQ. The CDR3 reads CASSLVIAGGITDTQYF. For the CDR3, the DNA is TGCGCCAGCAGCTTGGTGATAGCGGGAGGGATCACAGATACGCAGTATTTT.

The rearrangement joins TRBV18 to TRBJ1-1; 8 bases map to TRBD1. The CDR3 is 15 amino acids. Losses at the gene ends were 2 bases for V and 0 bases for J; bases not matched to a gene: 2. CDR1 and CDR2 from the germline V gene are KGHSH and LQKENI. The CDR3 is CASSPAGQVNTEAFF. CDR3 bases: TGTGCCAGCTCACCAGCGGGACAGGTGAACACTGAAGCTTTCTTT. The complete variable domain, with remaining parts taken from reference TRBV18 and TRBJ1-1, reads NAGVMQNPRHLVRRRGQEARLRCSPMKGHSHVYWYRQLPEEGLKFMVYLQKENIIDESGMPKERFSAEFPKEGPSILRIQQVVRGDSAAYFCASSPAGQVNTEAFFGQGTRLTVV.

The chain combines TRBV3-1 (or the pseudogene TRBV3-2) with TRBJ2-5; 13 bases fit TRBD2. Germline-derived CDR1 and CDR2 are LGHDT and YNNKEL (reference sequence). CDR3 length: 16 amino acids. J lost 5 bases, V lost 4 bases, and 7 bases had no gene match. The CDR3 loop reads CASSLRTSGSLETQYF. The CDR3 coding sequence is TGTGCCAGCAGCCTTAGGACTAGCGGGAGTCTGGAGACCCAGTACTTC.

The CDR3 sequence is CASRSSTDTQYF. The CDR3 bases are TGTGCCAGCAGGAGTAGCACAGATACGCAGTATTTT. This chain links TRBV6-5 with TRBJ2-3; unclear D gene. The germline V gene encodes CDR1 MNHEY and CDR2 SVGAGI. The CDR3 sequence is 12 residues long. V dropped 6 bases and J dropped 0 bases, with 4 bases sitting between them.

This sequence joins TRBV5-1 and TRBJ1-2, with 11 bases lining up with TRBD1. Germline CDR1 and CDR2: SGHRS and YFSETQ. V shed 4 bases, J shed 3 bases, and the junction held 5 bases outside the gene matches. There are 15 residues in the CDR3. CDR3 sequence: CASSPWTGGDYGYTF. The CDR3 DNA is TGCGCCAGCAGCCCATGGACAGGGGGCGACTATGGCTACACCTTC.

The chain has TRBV6-2 or TRBV6-3 and TRBJ2-3; TRBD1 agrees at 9 bases. The CDR3 contains 15 residues. Trimming at V came to 3 bases and at J to 8 bases, leaving 9 bases not matched to a gene. The germline V gene encodes CDR1 MNHEY and CDR2 SVGEGT. The chain's CDR3 is CASSYPGQGRRTQYF. CDR3 DNA sequence: TGTGCCAGCAGTTATCCCGGACAGGGGAGACGTACGCAGTATTTT.

J is TRBJ2-2 and V is TRBV9; 11 bases are shared with TRBD2. The CDR3 length is 16 residues. After removal of 3 bases from V and 1 base from J, the junction contained 2 bases not matched to a gene. Germline V gives CDR1 SGDLS, CDR2 YYNGEE. The CDR3 here is CASSEGTSGNTGELFF. The CDR3, as DNA: TGTGCCAGCAGCGAGGGGACTAGCGGGAACACCGGGGAGCTGTTTTTT.

The rearrangement links TRBV19 to TRBJ2-5; TRBD2 matches 7 bases. The CDR3 is made up of 19 amino acids. V shed 4 bases, J shed 6 bases, and the junction held 23 bases outside the gene matches. Germline V gene lookup returns CDR1 LNHDA and CDR2 SQIVND (reference sequence). The CDR3 here is CASSNPTYRGGPAGKTQYF. In DNA, the CDR3 is TGTGCCAGTAGTAACCCGACCTATAGGGGAGGACCAGCGGGAAAGACCCAGTACTTC.

Written as DNA, the CDR3 is TGTGCCAGCAGCCGTTCAGACAGGGGCACTGAAGCTTTCTTT. Its translation: CASSRSDRGTEAFF. This sequence joins TRBV11-2 and TRBJ1-1; 8 nucleotides align to TRBD1. Germline CDR1 SGHAT, CDR2 FQNNGV. The CDR3 has 14 amino acids. With 5 bases clipped from V and 4 bases from J, the junction kept 6 bases outside the gene matches.

The gene calls are TRBV24-1 and TRBJ1-5; TRBD1 is a possible D gene (6 bases). This CDR3 region has 14 residues. CDR1 KGHDR and CDR2 SFDVKD come from the germline V gene. Trimming left V 3 bases short and J 3 bases short, with 8 bases between. CDR3: CATSDGQTNQPQHF. CDR3 nucleotide sequence: TGTGCCACCAGTGATGGACAGACCAATCAGCCCCAGCATTTT.

CDR3 bases: TGTGCCAGCAGTTTAAAGACTGGTGGCTACACCTTC. Translation: CASSLKTGGYTF. The gene calls are TRBV28 and TRBJ1-2, with D hard to call. Germline V gene lookup returns CDR1 MDHEN and CDR2 SYDVKM. The CDR3 has 12 amino acids. The V gene lost 2 bases and the J gene lost 7 bases, with 8 bases spanning the gap.

This clone occurred a few times. The chain employs TRBV6-5 and TRBJ1-5; 7 nucleotides agree with TRBD1. CDR1 MNHEY and CDR2 SVGAGI come from the germline V gene. Losses at the gene ends were 0 bases for V and 7 bases for J; bases not matched to a gene: 6. CDR3 size: 15 residues. CDR3 protein: CASSYSGGYGQPQHF. CDR3 bases: TGTGCCAGCAGTTACTCAGGGGGCTATGGCCAGCCCCAGCATTTT.